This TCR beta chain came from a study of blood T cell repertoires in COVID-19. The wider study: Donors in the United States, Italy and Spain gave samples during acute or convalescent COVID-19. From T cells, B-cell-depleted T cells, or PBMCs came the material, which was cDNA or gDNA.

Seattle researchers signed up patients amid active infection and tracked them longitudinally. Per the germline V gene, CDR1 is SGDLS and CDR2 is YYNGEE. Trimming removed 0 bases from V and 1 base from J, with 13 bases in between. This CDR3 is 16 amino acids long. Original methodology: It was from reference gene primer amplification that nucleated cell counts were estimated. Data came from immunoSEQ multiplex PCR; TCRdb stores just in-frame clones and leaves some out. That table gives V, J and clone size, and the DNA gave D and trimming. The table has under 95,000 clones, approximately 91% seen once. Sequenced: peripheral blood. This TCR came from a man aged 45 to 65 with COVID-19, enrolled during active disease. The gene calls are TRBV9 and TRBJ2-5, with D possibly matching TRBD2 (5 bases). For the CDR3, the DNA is TGTGCCAGCAGCGTAGGGTCCCGGGGTACCCAAGAGACCCAGTACTTC. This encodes CASSVGSRGTQETQYF.